The source of this T cell receptor beta chain is a study of T cell changes during pregnancy in multiple sclerosis. Some clones are missing from TCRdb's copy, which holds only in-frame ones; the method was immunoSEQ multiplex PCR. The data hold approximately 100,000 clones, with 85% to 95% observed a single time. Specimen: peripheral blood, collected before pregnancy. The receptor's source is a female donor with multiple sclerosis, enrolled in a pregnancy study.

This CDR3 reads CASSPAPTTYEQYF. The CDR3, as DNA: TGTGCCAGCTCACCAGCTCCTACCACCTACGAGCAGTACTTC. V gene TRBV18 combines with J gene TRBJ2-7; D remains unclear. The CDR3 has 14 amino acids. V was pared by 2 bases and J by 2 bases, with 10 bases between. Germline V lookup: CDR1 KGHSH, CDR2 LQKENI. Variable domain in full (rest from reference TRBV18 and TRBJ2-7): NAGVMQNPRHLVRRRGQEARLRCSPMKGHSHVYWYRQLPEEGLKFMVYLQKENIIDESGMPKERFSAEFPKEGPSILRIQQVVRGDSAAYFCASSPAPTTYEQYFGPGTRLTVT.